This paragraph reports one T cell receptor beta chain. These data originate in a study of blood T cell repertoires in COVID-19. On the study more broadly: Sources were T cells, B-cell-depleted T cells, or PBMCs; the material itself was cDNA or gDNA.

The repertoire was sequenced with immunoSEQ multiplex PCR; TCRdb's copy has only in-frame clones and lacks some. The table lists about 24,000 clones, roughly 89% of them singletons. Germline V lookup: CDR1 KGHSH, CDR2 LQKENI. V was pared by 4 bases and J by 2 bases, with 4 bases of the junction left unmatched. The CDR3 runs 16 residues. The sequence was collected from a woman aged 70-85 years with active COVID-19. The sample was peripheral blood. The V call is TRBV18, the J call TRBJ1-3, with 11 bases fitting TRBD1. DNA for the CDR3: TGTGCCAGCTCACAACCGGGACAGGGGGCTGGAAACACCATATATTTT. Residues: CASSQPGQGAGNTIYF.